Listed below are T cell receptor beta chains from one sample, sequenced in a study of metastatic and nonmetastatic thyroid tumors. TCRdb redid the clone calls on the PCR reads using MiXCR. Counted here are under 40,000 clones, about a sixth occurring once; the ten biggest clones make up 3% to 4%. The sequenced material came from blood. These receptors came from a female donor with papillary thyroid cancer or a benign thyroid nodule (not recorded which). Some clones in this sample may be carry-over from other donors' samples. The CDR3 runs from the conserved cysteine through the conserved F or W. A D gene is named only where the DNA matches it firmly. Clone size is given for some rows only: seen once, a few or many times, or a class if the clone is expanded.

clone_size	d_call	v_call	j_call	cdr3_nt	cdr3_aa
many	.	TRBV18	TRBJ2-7	TGTGCCAGCTCACCGGGGCAGATTAACGAGCAGTACTTC	CASSPGQINEQYF
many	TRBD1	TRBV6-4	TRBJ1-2	TGTGCCAGCAGTGAAGCTCCGGGACAGGGGCCCTATGGCTACACCTTC	CASSEAPGQGPYGYTF
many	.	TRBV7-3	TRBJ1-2	TGTGCCAGCAGCCCAAGTGGGACAAGGCTCTATGGCTACACCTTC	CASSPSGTRLYGYTF
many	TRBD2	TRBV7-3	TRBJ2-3	TGTGCCAGCAGCCGCGCTCTAGCGGGACATACGCAGTATTTT	CASSRALAGHTQYF
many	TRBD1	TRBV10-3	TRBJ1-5	TGTGCCATCGGACAGGGTAGCAATCAGCCCCAGCATTTT	CAIGQGSNQPQHF
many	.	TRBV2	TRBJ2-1	TGTGCCAGCAGTGAAGGGGCTAGACCTCACGATGAGCAGTTCTTC	CASSEGARPHDEQFF
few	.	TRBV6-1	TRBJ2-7	TGTGCCAGCAGTCGACCCCCTGGCGCCACCTACGAGCAGTACTTC	CASSRPPGATYEQYF
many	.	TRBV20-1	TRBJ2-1	TGCAGTGCTGACGACCCGAACAATGAGCAGTTCTTC	CSADDPNNEQFF
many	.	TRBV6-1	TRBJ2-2	TGTGCCAGCAGTGAAGCAGGACTCGGCACCGGGGAGCTGTTTTTT	CASSEAGLGTGELFF
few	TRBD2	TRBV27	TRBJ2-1	TGTGCCAGCAGGATTAGTCCGGGACTAGCGGATGAGCAGTTCTTC	CASRISPGLADEQFF
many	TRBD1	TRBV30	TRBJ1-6	TGTGCCTGGAGTCCGGGACAGTTGGGTTCACCCCTCCACTTT	CAWSPGQLGSPLHF
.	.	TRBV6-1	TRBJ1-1	.	CASSEWAGGNTESFF
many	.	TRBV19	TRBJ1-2	TGTGCCAGTAGTATACTGGGGGGATTCTATGGCTACACCTTC	CASSILGGFYGYTF
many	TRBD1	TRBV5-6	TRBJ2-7	TGTGCCAGCAGCGGGGACAGGTCCTACGAGCAGTACTTC	CASSGDRSYEQYF
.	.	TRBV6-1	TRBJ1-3	TGTGCCAGTAGTGAAGAGGCGGGTTCTGGAAATACCATATATTTT	CASSEEAGSGNTIYF
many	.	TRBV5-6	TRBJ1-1	TGTGCCAGCAGCCCGGCTTACGGGGTTGTTGAAGCTTTCTTT	CASSPAYGVVEAFF
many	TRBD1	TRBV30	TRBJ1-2	TGTGCCTGGAGTGAGGGGACAGGGGGCTACACCTTC	CAWSEGTGGYTF
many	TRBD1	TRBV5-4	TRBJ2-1	TGTGCCAGCAGCGACCGGGACAGGGGGTATGAGCAGTTCTTC	CASSDRDRGYEQFF
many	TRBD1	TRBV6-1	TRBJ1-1	TGTGCCAGCAGTGGGGACAGGGGACGTTCGGAAGCTTTCTTT	CASSGDRGRSEAFF
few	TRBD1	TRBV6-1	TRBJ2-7	TGTGCCAGCAGGACGGGGACAGGCTACGAGGAGTACTTC	CASRTGTGYEEYF
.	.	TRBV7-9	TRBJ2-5	TGTGCCAGCAGCCCCCCCGCGATCGGGGAAGAGACCCAGTACTTC	CASSPPAIGEETQYF
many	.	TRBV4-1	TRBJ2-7	TGCGCCAGCAGCCAAGGCGGATGGCAGCACCCCTCGGGGGAGCAGTACTTC	CASSQGGWQHPSGEQYF
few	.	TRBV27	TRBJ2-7	TGTGCCAGCAGTTTAGGTGACGTTTACGAGCAGTACTTC	CASSLGDVYEQYF
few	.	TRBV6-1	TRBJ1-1	TGTGCCAGCCAAGACAGTAAGAACACTGAAGCTTTCTTT	CASQDSKNTEAFF
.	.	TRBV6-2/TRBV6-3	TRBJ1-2	TGTGCCAGCAGTCCACCGGGACACTCCTATTGCTACACCTTC	CASSPPGHSYCYTF
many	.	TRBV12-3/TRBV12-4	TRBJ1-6	TGTGCCAGCAGTATCCGGGACCCCCTATACCAACCCCTCCACTTT	CASSIRDPLYQPLHF
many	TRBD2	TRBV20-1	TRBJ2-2	TGCAGTGCTAGTGGACTAGCGAACACCGGGGAGCTGTTTTTT	CSASGLANTGELFF
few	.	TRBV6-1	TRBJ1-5	TGTGCCAGCATTCCGGACATGGCTGTCAATCAGCCCCAGCATTTT	CASIPDMAVNQPQHF
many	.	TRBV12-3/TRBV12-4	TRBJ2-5	TGTGCCAGCAGTTATGTCTTGTACCAAGAGACCCAGTACTTC	CASSYVLYQETQYF
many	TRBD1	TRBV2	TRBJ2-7	TGTGCCAGTAGACGACAGGGTTCCTACGAGCAGTACTTC	CASRRQGSYEQYF
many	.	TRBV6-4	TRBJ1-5	TGTGCCAGCCAGGGTGGGAGCAATCAGCCCCAGCATTTT	CASQGGSNQPQHF
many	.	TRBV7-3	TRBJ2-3	TGTGCCAGCAGCTTAAATTCCCTAGCCACAGATACGCAGTATTTT	CASSLNSLATDTQYF
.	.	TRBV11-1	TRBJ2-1	TGTGCCAGCAGCTTAGCAGCCGTAGCGGTCCGATCCTACAATGAGCATTTCTTC	CASSLAAVAVRSYNEHFF
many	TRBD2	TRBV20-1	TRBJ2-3	TGCAGTGCTAGAGATCCTGGGGGGGACACAGATACGCAGTATTTT	CSARDPGGDTDTQYF
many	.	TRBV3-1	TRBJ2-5	TGTGCCAGCACCCATTCGGATGACCTACAAGAGACCCAGTACTTC	CASTHSDDLQETQYF
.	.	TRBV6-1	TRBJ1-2	TGTGCCAGCAGTACCCGGGACGTCTATGGCAACACCTTC	CASSTRDVYGNTF
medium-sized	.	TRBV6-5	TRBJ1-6	TGTGCCAGCAGTTACTCGATTGGCTCCTATAATTCACCCCTCCACTTT	CASSYSIGSYNSPLHF
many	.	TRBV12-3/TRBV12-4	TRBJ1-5	TGTGCCAGCAGTCGGGACGGCGGCAATCAGCCCCAGCATTTT	CASSRDGGNQPQHF
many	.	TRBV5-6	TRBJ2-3	TGTGCCAGCAGCTTGGCTGTAGCGTTAAACACGCAGTATTTT	CASSLAVALNTQYF
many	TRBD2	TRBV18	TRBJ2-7	TGTGCCAGCTCAGGGGGACGGGAGGCCTACGAGCAGTACTTC	CASSGGREAYEQYF
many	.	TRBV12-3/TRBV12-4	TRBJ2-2	TGTGCCAGCACCCGAGGGCTGCTCACCGGGGAGCTGTTTTTT	CASTRGLLTGELFF
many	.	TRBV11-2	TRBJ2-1	TGTGCCAGCAGCCATGGACGAGGTGGGTACAATGAGCAGTTCTTC	CASSHGRGGYNEQFF
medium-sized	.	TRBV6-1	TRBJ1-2	TGTGCCAGCAGGGCGGAACGGGGGGCGAATGGCTACACCTTC	CASRAERGANGYTF
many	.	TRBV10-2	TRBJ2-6	TGCGCCAGCAGTGAGTCAAGGGGAAGAGGGGCCAACGTCCTGACTTTC	CASSESRGRGANVLTF
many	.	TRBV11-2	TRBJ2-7	TGTGCCAGCAGCTGGGCCGATTTGGCCACCGGCTACGAGCAGTACTTC	CASSWADLATGYEQYF
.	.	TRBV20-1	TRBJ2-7	TGCAGTGCTAGCAAAACTAACTACGAGCAGTACTTC	CSASKTNYEQYF
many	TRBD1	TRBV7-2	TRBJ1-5	TGTGCCAGCAGCTGGACAGGGGGATGGGGCAATCAGCCCCAGCATTTT	CASSWTGGWGNQPQHF
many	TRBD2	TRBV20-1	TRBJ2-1	TGCAGTGCCACAGGATCCCAGGGGATGGGACTAGCGGGAGGCACTGAGCAGTTCTTC	CSATGSQGMGLAGGTEQFF
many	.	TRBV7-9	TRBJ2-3	TGTGCCAGCAGCCCCCACACAGATACGCAGTATTTT	CASSPHTDTQYF
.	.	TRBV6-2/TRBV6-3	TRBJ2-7	TGTGCCAGCAGTTACAAGAGTACATGGGTATGGACTCCCTCCTACGAGCAGTACTTC	CASSYKSTWVWTPSYEQYF
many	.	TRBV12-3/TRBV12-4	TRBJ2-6	TGTGCCAGCAGTTCCCCCCGGGAGCTGGGAGGGGCCAACGTCCTGACTTTC	CASSSPRELGGANVLTF
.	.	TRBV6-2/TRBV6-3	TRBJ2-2	TGTGCCAGCAGACCCCTCGACGGTACCGGGGAGCTGTTTTTT	CASRPLDGTGELFF
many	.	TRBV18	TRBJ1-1	TGTGCCAGCTCACCACAGGGGCAGAACACTGAAGCTTTCTTT	CASSPQGQNTEAFF
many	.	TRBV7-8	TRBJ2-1	TGTGCCAGCAGCTTAGGTGTGGGTGAGCAGTTCTTC	CASSLGVGEQFF
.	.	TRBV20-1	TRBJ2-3	TGCAGCGTCATCAAGCGCCCCGGGGGCAGAACTAGAACAGATACGCAGTATTTT	CSVIKRPGGRTRTDTQYF
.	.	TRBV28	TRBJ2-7	TGTGCCAGCAGTTTCATACGCAGCTCCTACGAGCAGTACTTC	CASSFIRSSYEQYF
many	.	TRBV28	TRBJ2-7	TGTGCCAGCAGCCTCGACAGGAGGCAATACGAGCAGTACTTC	CASSLDRRQYEQYF